The 5 T cell receptor beta chains below come from one sample, sequenced in a study of identifying expanded T cells in peripheral blood. Profiled with immunoSEQ multiplex PCR; TCRdb holds only in-frame clones, not every one. The data show 70,000 to 100,000 clones, approximately 86% seen once. Sequencing used blood. The receptor source for this set is a person aged 18 to 69 in good health.

This chain uses TRBV19 with TRBJ1-5; unclear D gene. This CDR3 spans 14 amino acids. The ends were cut back, 5 bases at V and 2 bases at J, with 10 bases in the middle. CDR1 LNHDA and CDR2 SQIVND come from the germline V gene (reference sequence). The CDR3 nucleotides are TGTGCCAGTAGTGTCCATACTGGCAATCAGCCCCAGCATTTT. Translating it yields CASSVHTGNQPQHF. The full variable domain, its missing parts supplied by reference TRBV19 and TRBJ1-5, is DGGITQSPKYLFRKEGQNVTLSCEQNLNHDAMYWYRQDPGQGLRLIYYSQIVNDFQKGDIAEGYSVSREKKESFPLTVTSAQKNPTAFYLCASSVHTGNQPQHFGDGTRLSIL.

V is TRBV19 and J is TRBJ2-7; 8 bases are shared with TRBD1. The length of the CDR3 is 14 residues. Germline V gives CDR1 LNHDA, CDR2 SQIVND (reference sequence). J was trimmed by 2 bases and V by 8 bases; bases with no gene match: 8. The CDR3 reads CASREQGVAYEQYF. Written as DNA, the CDR3 is TGTGCCAGTCGTGAACAGGGGGTCGCCTACGAGCAGTACTTC.

The chain is built from TRBV6-1 and TRBJ2-6, with D unresolved. V was shortened by 4 bases and J by 5 bases, with 21 bases between the two germline ends. The CDR3 covers 18 residues. Germline V CDR1 and CDR2: MNHNS, SASEGT. CDR3 DNA: TGTGCCAGCAGTGGTATAACCTATGCACAAAGTCGGGCCAACGTCCTGACTTTC. Residues: CASSGITYAQSRANVLTF.

V is TRBV5-6 and J is TRBJ1-2, with D maybe TRBD1 (5 bases). Germline CDR1 is SGHDT and CDR2 is YYEEEE. V was pared by 1 base and J by 3 bases, with 13 bases between. The CDR3 is made up of 15 amino acids. The CDR3 region has the DNA TGTGCCAGCAGCTTGTCTCTGGGGACCTACTATGGCTACACCTTC. It specifies CASSLSLGTYYGYTF.

This chain joins TRBV27 and TRBJ2-2; a possible D gene is TRBD1 (5 bases). Trimming stripped 6 bases from V and 7 bases from J, with 12 bases between. The CDR3 is 13 residues long. Germline assignment: CDR1 MNHEY and CDR2 SMNVEV (reference sequence). CDR3 DNA: TGTGCCAGCAGCTGGACACAACGCGGGGAGCTGTTTTTT. Translated, it gives CASSWTQRGELFF.